The clone carrying this T cell receptor beta chain was seen just once. Antigen specificity is unknown. TCRdb called the reads again in MiXCR, with one record for every CDR3 protein. The sample comprises 750,000 to 950,000 distinct CDR3 sequences, just under 30% of which are singletons, and around 14% rests with the top ten. CDR3 length: 12 residues. From germline, CDR1 is DFQATT and CDR2 SNEGSKA (reference sequence). The data derive from a study of T cell repertoires in cytomegalovirus infection. Study-level background: From public TCR beta signatures came an indication of both CMV infection and matching HLA type.

The chain is built from TRBV20-1 and TRBJ2-7; the match to TRBD2 covers 7 bases. This receptor was taken from a human donor in good health (CMV status not recorded). Some clones in this sample may be carry-over from other donors' samples. Sequencing used cultured CD8+ T cells from PBMCs, obtained from culture after CMV antigen stimulation. The DNA of the CDR3 is TGCAGGACCTGGGACTACCTCTACGAGCAGTACGTC. Translating it yields CRTWDYLYEQYV.